This T cell receptor (beta chain) originates from a study of control samples from healthy donors and cancer patients. Method: immunoSEQ multiplex PCR; TCRdb's copy keeps in-frame clones and lacks some. The table has tens of thousands of clones, about 93% seen once; the top ten hold 3.5% to 4%. V was trimmed by 0 bases and J by 5 bases, leaving 11 bases between them. Germline CDR1 and CDR2: SGDLS and YYNGEE. CDR3 length: 14 residues. The J gene is TRBJ2-5, the V gene TRBV9; TRBD1 is a possible D gene (6 bases). The sequence was obtained from a man aged 30-40 years in good health. Sequencing was performed on blood. CDR3 nucleotide sequence: TGTGCCAGCAGCGTAGGGCAGGGGATGGAGACCCAGTACTTC. This codes for CASSVGQGMETQYF.